This is a list of T cell receptor beta chains from one sample in a study of T cell responses to AZD1222 COVID-19 vaccine. Clones were sequenced by immunoSEQ multiplex PCR, and TCRdb holds only the in-frame ones, with some missing. The data contain 150,000 or so clones, roughly 90% of them singletons. Sample: peripheral blood, taken on day 0 of AZD1222 vaccination. The receptors come from an adult in good health. CDR3s include the opening cysteine and the closing phenylalanine or tryptophan. The D gene is left open where the match is weak.

d_call	v_call	j_call	cdr3_aa	cdr3_nt
TRBD1	TRBV6-4	TRBJ2-6	CASSDDRAGANVLTF	TGTGCCAGCAGCGACGACAGGGCCGGGGCCAACGTCCTGACTTTC
.	TRBV10-1	TRBJ2-5	CASSESSGVGGRETQYF	TGCGCCAGCAGTGAGTCGAGCGGCGTGGGGGGCCGAGAGACCCAGTACTTC
TRBD2	TRBV9	TRBJ2-7	CASSVALAGVAEQYF	TGTGCCAGCAGCGTAGCTCTAGCGGGAGTTGCCGAGCAGTACTTC
TRBD1	TRBV29-1	TRBJ2-7	CSATGQGLRGIYEQYF	TGCAGCGCTACAGGACAGGGGCTAAGAGGTATCTACGAGCAGTACTTC
TRBD2	TRBV7-3	TRBJ2-7	CASRILAGGGSYEQYF	TGTGCCAGCAGGATCTTAGCGGGAGGGGGGTCCTACGAGCAGTACTTC
.	TRBV7-8	TRBJ2-5	CASSDGTGVWGETQYF	TGTGCCAGCAGCGACGGGACGGGAGTTTGGGGAGAGACCCAGTACTTC
.	TRBV7-9	TRBJ2-1	CASSPGTAWEQFF	TGTGCCAGCAGCCCGGGGACCGCATGGGAGCAGTTCTTC
.	TRBV7-9	TRBJ1-2	CASSLGRNYGYTF	TGTGCCAGCAGCTTAGGCAGAAACTATGGCTACACCTTC
.	TRBV20-1	TRBJ2-7	CSAPPGTGQYF	TGCAGTGCTCCCCCTGGCACAGGGCAGTACTTC
.	TRBV3-1/TRBV3-2	TRBJ1-2	CASSHLANYGYTF	TGTGCCAGCAGCCATTTGGCTAACTATGGCTACACCTTC
TRBD2	TRBV9	TRBJ2-2	CASSPHVAASGPNTGELFF	TGTGCCAGCAGCCCTCATGTTGCGGCTAGCGGGCCGAACACCGGGGAGCTGTTTTTT
TRBD1	TRBV28	TRBJ2-3	CASSLPHRGPIDTQYF	TGTGCCAGCAGTCTACCTCACAGGGGGCCCATAGATACGCAGTATTTT
TRBD2	TRBV7-9	TRBJ2-5	CASSPTGGRVQETQYF	TGTGCCAGCAGCCCAACTGGGGGGAGGGTCCAAGAGACCCAGTACTTC
.	TRBV14	TRBJ2-3	CASSLRLPGAQTSTDTQYF	TGTGCCAGCAGCCTGCGGCTGCCGGGAGCACAAACTAGCACAGATACGCAGTATTTT
.	TRBV12-1	TRBJ1-5	CASSFEGTGEIRGSNQPQHF	TGTGCCAGCAGCTTTGAAGGGACAGGGGAGATTAGAGGTAGCAATCAGCCCCAGCATTTT
TRBD1	TRBV9	TRBJ1-4	CASSVGTGRNEKLFF	TGTGCCAGCAGCGTAGGGACAGGTCGGAATGAAAAACTGTTTTTT
TRBD1	TRBV28	TRBJ1-5	CASSFAGGQGNQPQHF	TGTGCCAGCAGTTTTGCAGGGGGACAGGGGAATCAGCCCCAGCATTTT
.	TRBV15	TRBJ2-7	CATSRGDDEQYF	TGTGCCACCAGCAGAGGGGATGACGAGCAGTACTTC
.	TRBV28	TRBJ1-1	CASSQIGRDTEAFF	TGTGCCAGCAGCCAGATAGGACGGGACACTGAAGCTTTCTTT
.	TRBV11-2	TRBJ2-5	CASSLGGLLGAQYF	TGTGCCAGCAGCTTAGGGGGCCTGCTAGGGGCCCAGTACTTC
.	TRBV11-2	TRBJ1-2	CASSLEGGARGYTF	TGTGCCAGCAGCTTAGAAGGGGGGGCGCGGGGCTACACCTTC